This note documents a single T cell receptor (beta chain) sequence. This sample was included in a study of cytomegalovirus exposure and HLA in healthy donors. The PCR employed 60 Vbeta primers together with 13 Jbeta primers. TCRdb's copy holds only in-frame clones and misses some; the assay was immunoSEQ multiplex PCR. The sample includes about 90,000 clones, around 66% of them seen just once. This CDR3 is 16 amino acids long. Germline trimming cut 5 bases from V and 5 bases from J; bases unmatched to any gene: 8. The germline gives CDR1 SGHVS, CDR2 FQNEAQ. This sequence joins TRBV7-8 and TRBJ2-5; TRBD2 matches 13 bases. The receptor was derived from a man between 25 and 39 years old in good health and CMV-seronegative. The sequencing input was PBMCs. The CDR3 loop reads CASSPYTSGGAETQYF. DNA for the CDR3: TGTGCCAGCAGCCCCTACACTAGCGGGGGGGCGGAGACCCAGTACTTC.